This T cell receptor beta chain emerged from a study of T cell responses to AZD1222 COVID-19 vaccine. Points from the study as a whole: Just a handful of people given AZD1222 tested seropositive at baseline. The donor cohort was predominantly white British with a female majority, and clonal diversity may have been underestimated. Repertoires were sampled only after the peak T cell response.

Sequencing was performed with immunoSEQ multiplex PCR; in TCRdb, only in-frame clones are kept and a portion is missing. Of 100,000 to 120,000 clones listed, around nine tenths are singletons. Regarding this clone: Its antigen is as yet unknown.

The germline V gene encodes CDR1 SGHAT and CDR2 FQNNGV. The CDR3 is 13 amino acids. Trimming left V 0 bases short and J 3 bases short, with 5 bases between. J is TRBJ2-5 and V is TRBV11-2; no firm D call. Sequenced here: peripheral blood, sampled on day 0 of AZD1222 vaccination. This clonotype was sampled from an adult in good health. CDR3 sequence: CASSLDGEETQYF. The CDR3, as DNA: TGTGCCAGCAGCTTAGACGGAGAAGAGACCCAGTACTTC.